Listed below are T cell receptor beta chains from one sample, sequenced in a study of T cell responses to AZD1222 COVID-19 vaccine. The assay was immunoSEQ multiplex PCR, and TCRdb's table has in-frame clones only and misses some. The sample shows some 140,000 clones, 90% of them seen only once. The sample in question was peripheral blood, obtained on day 0 of AZD1222 vaccination. The source of these receptors is an adult in good health. CDR3s include the opening cysteine and the closing phenylalanine or tryptophan. Fields, in order: D gene, V gene, J gene, clone size, CDR3 protein, CDR3 DNA. D genes are given only for firm matches. Size values are once, few and many counts, or a class for expanded clones, and some rows have none.

.	TRBV5-4	TRBJ1-2	.	CASSDYGYTF	TGTGCCAGCAGCGACTATGGCTACACCTTC
.	TRBV6-5	TRBJ2-7	.	CASVGSRYEQYF	TGTGCATCAGTGGGGTCACGGTACGAGCAGTACTTC
TRBD1	TRBV27	TRBJ1-5	.	CASSPGQGWQPQHF	TGTGCCAGCAGTCCCGGACAGGGTTGGCAGCCCCAGCATTTT
TRBD1	TRBV5-6	TRBJ1-6	once	CASSLALDRVNSPLHF	TGTGCCAGCAGCTTGGCTCTGGACAGGGTTAATTCACCCCTCCACTTT
.	TRBV5-1	TRBJ2-7	.	CASSPGGTDSYEQYF	TGCGCCAGCAGCCCAGGGGGGACCGACTCCTACGAGCAGTACTTC
.	TRBV7-2	TRBJ2-7	.	CASSLAQVYAYEQYF	TGTGCCAGCAGCTTAGCCCAAGTCTACGCCTACGAGCAGTACTTC
.	TRBV7-9	TRBJ2-7	.	CASSPRDSSYEQYF	TGTGCCAGCAGTCCGCGGGACAGCTCATACGAGCAGTACTTC
.	TRBV6-2/TRBV6-3	TRBJ1-5	.	CASSHHPGEDSNQPQHF	TGTGCCAGCAGCCACCACCCGGGGGAGGATAGCAATCAGCCCCAGCATTTT
.	TRBV11-2	TRBJ2-7	once	CASSLIAREQYF	TGTGCCAGCAGCTTGATAGCGCGTGAGCAGTACTTC
.	TRBV28	TRBJ1-2	.	CASSLWASYYGYTF	TGTGCCAGCAGTTTATGGGCCAGCTACTATGGCTACACCTTC
TRBD1	TRBV28	TRBJ1-5	.	CASSTPGTGGRQPQHF	TGTGCCAGCAGTACCCCCGGGACAGGGGGCAGACAGCCCCAGCATTTT
.	TRBV7-2	TRBJ1-1	.	CASSLRHSNTEAFF	TGTGCCAGCAGCTTACGACACTCGAACACTGAAGCTTTCTTT
TRBD1	TRBV24-1	TRBJ1-5	.	CATSDTGQGHHQPQHF	TGTGCCACCAGTGACACGGGACAGGGGCATCACCAGCCCCAGCATTTT
.	TRBV27	TRBJ2-7	.	CASGMGNPHYEQYF	TGTGCCAGCGGGATGGGGAACCCACACTACGAGCAGTACTTC
.	TRBV5-6	TRBJ1-1	.	CASILRGGQRNTEAFF	TGTGCCAGCATTTTAAGGGGAGGACAGAGGAACACTGAAGCTTTCTTT
TRBD1	TRBV7-9	TRBJ1-3	.	CASSVLPRDRRWRDTIYF	TGTGCCAGCAGCGTTCTGCCCCGGGACAGGCGATGGAGAGACACCATATATTTT
.	TRBV28	TRBJ1-2	.	CASSFSQGANYGYTF	TGTGCCAGCAGTTTCTCCCAGGGAGCTAACTATGGCTACACCTTC
TRBD1	TRBV6-5	TRBJ2-7	.	CASGTGWYYEQYF	TGTGCCAGCGGGACAGGGTGGTACTACGAGCAGTACTTC
.	TRBV10-3	TRBJ1-4	.	CAISAGGRSEKLFF	TGTGCCATCAGTGCAGGCGGGCGGAGTGAAAAACTGTTTTTT
TRBD1	TRBV7-4	TRBJ2-7	.	CARGQGAGDSPPNYEQYF	TGTGCCAGAGGACAGGGGGCGGGAGACTCACCACCTAACTACGAGCAGTACTTC
.	TRBV7-3	TRBJ2-5	.	CASSTDYKRTQYF	TGTGCCAGCAGCACGGACTACAAGAGAACCCAGTACTTC
.	TRBV6-5	TRBJ2-5	.	CASSYSWLETGETQYF	TGTGCCAGCAGTTACTCCTGGCTAGAAACCGGGGAGACCCAGTACTTC
TRBD1	TRBV5-1	TRBJ2-7	.	CASSDRGQGDPYSYEQYF	TGCGCCAGCAGCGACCGAGGACAGGGCGATCCATATTCCTACGAGCAGTACTTC
.	TRBV5-1	TRBJ1-6	.	CASSSSQGSSYNSPLHF	TGCGCCAGCAGCTCGTCGCAGGGGAGCTCCTATAATTCACCCCTCCACTTT
TRBD2	TRBV5-1	TRBJ2-1	.	CASSQDRSLAGDSNEQFF	TGCGCCAGCAGCCAGGACCGCTCGCTAGCGGGAGACTCGAATGAGCAGTTCTTC
.	TRBV18	TRBJ2-1	.	CASSPLARTVNEQFF	TGTGCCAGCTCACCCCTCGCCCGGACAGTCAATGAGCAGTTCTTC
.	TRBV10-3	TRBJ2-1	.	CAISPGLVVANEQFF	TGTGCCATCAGTCCGGGACTTGTGGTGGCCAATGAGCAGTTCTTC
.	TRBV18	TRBJ2-7	.	CASSLWADYEQYF	TGTGCCAGCTCACTGTGGGCAGACTACGAGCAGTACTTC
.	TRBV11-2	TRBJ2-2	.	CASSFIRGGTGELFF	TGTGCCAGCAGCTTTATAAGGGGTGGCACCGGGGAGCTGTTTTTT
.	TRBV10-3	TRBJ2-7	.	CAISESGYEQYF	TGTGCCATCAGTGAGTCGGGCTACGAGCAGTACTTC
TRBD2	TRBV7-2	TRBJ2-1	.	CASSLRWTSGNNEQFF	TGTGCCAGCAGCCTGAGGTGGACTAGCGGTAACAATGAGCAGTTCTTC
.	TRBV20-1	TRBJ1-2	.	CSASGGTNPHYGYTF	TGCAGTGCTAGTGGCGGGACAAATCCTCACTATGGCTACACCTTC
.	TRBV2	TRBJ1-2	.	CASTGGDYGYTF	TGTGCCAGCACGGGAGGCGACTATGGCTACACCTTC
.	TRBV5-1	TRBJ2-7	.	CASSLEGAYEQYF	TGCGCCAGCAGCTTGGAAGGGGCTTACGAGCAGTACTTC
TRBD2	TRBV29-1	TRBJ2-3	.	CSADPLAGDADTQYF	TGCAGCGCCGACCCGCTAGCGGGAGACGCAGATACGCAGTATTTT
TRBD1	TRBV30	TRBJ1-1	.	CAWSHRGRTEAFF	TGTGCCTGGAGCCACAGGGGAAGGACTGAAGCTTTCTTT
TRBD1	TRBV5-4	TRBJ1-1	.	CASSLPRTGGTEAFF	TGTGCCAGCAGCTTACCGCGGACAGGGGGGACTGAAGCTTTCTTT
TRBD1	TRBV10-3	TRBJ1-4	.	CATSGTGLEKLFF	TGTGCCACCTCAGGGACAGGGCTTGAAAAACTGTTTTTT
TRBD2	TRBV19	TRBJ2-2	.	CASSVRLAGNANTGELFF	TGTGCCAGTAGTGTTCGACTAGCGGGAAACGCGAACACCGGGGAGCTGTTTTTT
.	TRBV21-1	TRBJ2-1	.	CASSNSRDYVNEQFF	TGTGCCAGCAGCAATAGCAGGGACTACGTCAATGAGCAGTTCTTC
.	TRBV5-1	TRBJ1-6	.	CASRGAGAGNSPLHF	TGCGCCAGCAGAGGGGCAGGGGCTGGGAATTCACCCCTCCACTTT
TRBD1	TRBV7-9	TRBJ1-4	.	CASSSGNRGWATNEKLFF	TGTGCCAGCAGCTCTGGCAACAGGGGTTGGGCGACTAATGAAAAACTGTTTTTT
.	TRBV27	TRBJ2-3	.	CASRSRNTDTQYF	TGTGCCAGCAGGAGCAGGAACACAGATACGCAGTATTTT
TRBD2	TRBV9	TRBJ2-1	.	CASSATSGGYNEQFF	TGTGCCAGCAGCGCAACTAGCGGGGGCTACAATGAGCAGTTCTTC
.	TRBV5-1	TRBJ1-2	.	CASSFIGGKGYTF	TGCGCCAGCAGCTTCATAGGGGGTAAGGGCTACACCTTC
.	TRBV11-2	TRBJ2-7	.	CASSSYTQENEQYF	TGTGCCAGCAGCTCTTATACACAGGAGAACGAGCAGTACTTC
.	TRBV5-1	TRBJ2-3	.	CASSLGQRLRMGTDTQYF	TGCGCCAGCAGCTTGGGACAGCGACTTCGGATGGGCACAGATACGCAGTATTTT
TRBD1	TRBV4-1	TRBJ1-5	.	CASSNRRGPNNQPQHF	TGCGCCAGCAGTAATCGCAGGGGGCCTAACAATCAGCCCCAGCATTTT
TRBD1	TRBV19	TRBJ1-5	.	CASSTRQGSGQPQHF	TGTGCCAGTAGTACCCGACAGGGGTCCGGTCAGCCCCAGCATTTT
.	TRBV20-1	TRBJ1-1	.	CSANRVPEAFF	TGCAGTGCTAACAGGGTGCCTGAAGCTTTCTTT
TRBD2	TRBV6-5	TRBJ2-1	.	CASSSLAGLYNEQFF	TGTGCCAGCAGTTCTCTAGCGGGACTCTACAATGAGCAGTTCTTC
.	TRBV4-1	TRBJ1-5	.	CASSQDGGGGQPQHF	TGCGCCAGCAGCCAAGATGGAGGGGGTGGACAGCCCCAGCATTTT
.	TRBV4-3	TRBJ1-5	.	CASSQDLAGFGGNYQPQHF	TGCGCCAGCAGCCAAGATCTCGCGGGGTTCGGGGGGAACTATCAGCCCCAGCATTTT
.	TRBV12-3/TRBV12-4	TRBJ1-1	.	CASSLWAATEAFF	TGTGCCAGCAGTTTATGGGCAGCAACTGAAGCTTTCTTT
.	TRBV19	TRBJ1-1	few	CASSTLGWVDTEAFF	TGTGCCAGTAGTACCCTCGGGTGGGTTGACACTGAAGCTTTCTTT
TRBD1	TRBV7-2	TRBJ2-6	.	CASRYRGPGANVLTF	TGTGCCAGCAGGTACAGGGGGCCTGGGGCCAACGTCCTGACTTTC
.	TRBV7-9	TRBJ1-1	.	CASSPTVTEAFF	TGTGCCAGCAGCCCGACGGTCACTGAAGCTTTCTTT
.	TRBV27	TRBJ2-4	.	CASSSVENIQYF	TGTGCCAGCAGTTCAGTCGAAAACATTCAGTACTTC
.	TRBV12-5	TRBJ1-5	.	CASGSRTGAGDGQPQHF	TGTGCTAGTGGTTCTCGGACGGGAGCAGGTGACGGTCAGCCCCAGCATTTT